The 18 T cell receptor beta chains presented below share a single source sample, sequenced in a study of metastatic and nonmetastatic thyroid tumors. Patients had received no treatment of any kind before thyroid surgery. Via MiXCR, TCRdb re-called the PCR reads. The sample lists approximately 20,000 clones, 30% to 35% occurring once. Sequencing was carried out using adjacent normal tissue. These receptor sequences come from a female donor with papillary thyroid cancer or a benign thyroid nodule (not recorded which). Some clones in this sample may be carry-over from other donors' samples.

CDR3 nucleotides: TGTGCCAAAACCGAGGGTATGAACTATGGCTACACCTTC. It translates to CAKTEGMNYGYTF. The V and J genes are TRBV30 and TRBJ1-2; D gene uncertain. V was clipped by 8 bases and J by 2 bases, with 15 bases between them. CDR3 length: 13 amino acids. Per germline, CDR1 GTSNPN and CDR2 SVGIG (reference sequence).

This clone qualifies as medium-sized. The rearrangement links TRBV28 to TRBJ2-7; D is undetermined. Trimming took 6 bases from V and 4 from J, leaving 10 bases between them. Germline CDR1 reads MDHEN; CDR2 reads SYDVKM. The CDR3 loop spans 12 amino acids. CDR3 DNA sequence: TGTGCCAGCAGATCTAGACGATACGAGCAGTACTTC. This gives the protein CASRSRRYEQYF.

In its sample, this clone was seen many times. This chain uses TRBV5-1 with TRBJ2-5; the match to TRBD2 covers 11 bases. Germline trimming cut 4 bases from V and 4 bases from J; bases unmatched to any gene: 6. The CDR3 has 15 amino acids. Germline CDR1 reads SGHRS; CDR2 reads YFSETQ. The DNA of the CDR3 is TGCGCCAGCAGCAGCTTAGCGGGGGGGGGAGAGACCCAGTACTTC. The encoded protein is CASSSLAGGGETQYF. The full variable domain, with the rest looked up from reference TRBV5-1 and TRBJ2-5, is KAGVTQTPRYLIKTRGQQVTLSCSPISGHRSVSWYQQTPGQGLQFLFEYFSETQRNKGNFPGRFSGRQFSNSRSEMNVSTLELGDSALYLCASSSLAGGGETQYFGPGTRLLVL.

This clone was seen ten or more times. This sequence joins TRBV19 and TRBJ1-1, with 7 bases fitting TRBD1. The length of the CDR3 is 18 residues. CDR1 is LNHDA and CDR2 is SQIVND in the germline V gene (reference sequence). With 3 bases clipped from V and 1 base from J, the junction kept 14 bases outside the gene matches. CDR3 residues: CASSIDRVGEKRNTEAFF. CDR3 DNA: TGTGCCAGTAGTATCGACAGGGTAGGAGAAAAGAGGAACACTGAAGCTTTCTTT.

To note about this clone: At one of its ends the junction is not consistent with the germline gene, which may arise from a read error. V and J are TRBV12-3 or TRBV12-4 and TRBJ2-7; D possibly corresponds to TRBD2 (6 bases). The CDR3 loop spans 15 amino acids. The CDR3: CAISLDGEVSREQYF. CDR3 bases: TGTGCCATCAGTTTAGACGGGGAGGTGTCACGGGAGCAGTACTTC.

Only one count was recorded for this clone. This rearrangement joins TRBV7-3 to TRBJ2-5; D is unresolved. This CDR3 is 15 amino acids long. V was pared by 5 bases and J by 2 bases, with 15 bases between. Per germline, CDR1 SGHTA and CDR2 FQGTGA. DNA for the CDR3: TGTGCCAGCAGCCCTCAGCCCACAGTTCAAGAGACCCAGTACTTC. Protein product: CASSPQPTVQETQYF.

This clone appeared a single time. This chain uses TRBV30 with TRBJ1-6, with a tentative D call TRBD1 (5 bases). V gave up 6 bases and J gave up 9 bases, with 21 bases separating them. Germline CDR1 reads GTSNPN; CDR2 reads SVGIG (reference sequence). This CDR3 region has 15 residues. The CDR3 reads CACKLTGTETSPLHF. CDR3 bases: TGTGCCTGCAAACTTACCGGGACCGAGACTTCACCCCTCCACTTT.

This clone was found once. The gene calls are TRBV5-5 and TRBJ1-4; no reliable D call. Trimming stripped 4 bases from V and 8 bases from J, with 21 bases between. The CDR3 is made up of 16 amino acids. Germline V gene data show CDR1 as SGHKS and CDR2 as YYEKEE (reference sequence). The CDR3 sequence: CASSPSFSHLGEKLFF. In nucleotides, the CDR3 is TGTGCCAGCAGCCCATCTTTTTCCCACCTGGGAGAAAAACTGTTTTTT.

The V and J genes are TRBV7-2 and TRBJ2-1, with D possibly matching TRBD2 (6 bases). CDR1 and CDR2 (germline): SGHTA, FQGNSA. The length of the CDR3 is 15 residues. V lost 2 bases and J 6 bases, leaving 14 bases between the germline ends. Written as DNA, the CDR3 is TGTGCCAGCAGCTTACGCTCGGGAGCTACCAATGAGCAGTTCTTC. Its protein product is CASSLRSGATNEQFF.

This clone was observed many times. V gene TRBV28 combines with J gene TRBJ1-5; D gene uncertain. The V end lost 2 bases, the J end lost 1 base, and 21 bases lay between the germline ends. CDR1 is MDHEN, CDR2 SYDVKM, per germline. CDR3 size: 19 residues. DNA for the CDR3: TGTGCCAGCAGTTTACCCCCCGGAAAAGGAAGGTGGAGCAATCAGCCCCAGCATTTT. This encodes CASSLPPGKGRWSNQPQHF. Full variable domain (missing parts from reference TRBV28 and TRBJ1-5): DVKVTQSSRYLVKRTGEKVFLECVQDMDHENMFWYRQDPGLGLRLIYFSYDVKMKEKGDIPEGYSVSREKKERFSLILESASTNQTSMYLCASSLPPGKGRWSNQPQHFGDGTRLSIL.

This clone was found many times. A much larger clone differs from this one at a single base, so this may be a read error. Different DNA sequences within this sample yield the same CDR3. The chain employs TRBV3-1 and TRBJ2-1; D gene unclear. The CDR3 totals 13 residues. Per germline, CDR1 LGHDT and CDR2 YNNKEL (reference sequence). In nucleotides, the CDR3 is TGTGCCAGCAGTCAACAAGCAGGTAATGAGCAATTCTTC. This codes for CASSQQAGNEQFF.

This clone was seen a handful of times. This sequence joins TRBV6-2 or TRBV6-3 and TRBJ1-5; TRBD1 matches at 11 bases. CDR1 is MNHEY, CDR2 SVGEGT, per germline. This CDR3 has 16 amino acids. V shed 4 bases, J shed 7 bases, and the junction held 9 bases outside the gene matches. The CDR3 DNA reads TGTGCCAGCAGTTCCAGGACAGGGGGCAAAGGGCAGCCCCAGCATTTT. Residues: CASSSRTGGKGQPQHF.

The rearrangement joins TRBV10-3 to TRBJ2-2; perhaps TRBD1 as D (6 bases). The CDR3 consists of 15 residues. V was cut by 2 bases and J by 0 bases, with 7 bases left in between. Looked up from germline, CDR1 is ENHRY and CDR2 is SYGVKD. CDR3 region: CAISEGTTNTGELFF. CDR3 DNA sequence: TGTGCCATCAGTGAGGGGACAACGAACACCGGGGAGCTGTTTTTT.

The CDR3 DNA follows: TGTGCTAGTGCACAGCCCAATCAGCCCCAGCATTTT. Its translation: CASAQPNQPQHF. The chain joins TRBV12-5 to TRBJ1-5; D remains ambiguous. Germline V gene lookup returns CDR1 LGHNT and CDR2 FRNRAP. The CDR3 contains 12 residues. The V end was cut by 7 bases, the J end by 3 bases, with 7 bases between.

This clone was seen a few times. The rearrangement joins TRBV6-2 or TRBV6-3 to TRBJ2-7; TRBD1 agrees at 9 bases. The CDR3 is 16 residues long. From germline, CDR1 is MNHEY and CDR2 SVGEGT. The V and J ends lost 6 bases and 0 bases, in that order; junction bases with no gene match: 9. CDR3 amino acids: CASRKRQGVSSYEQYF. CDR3 DNA sequence: TGTGCCAGCAGAAAACGACAGGGGGTGAGCTCCTACGAGCAGTACTTC.

V is TRBV6-6 and J is TRBJ2-7; D is unclear. This CDR3 contains 15 residues. The germline gives CDR1 MNHNY, CDR2 SVGAGI (reference sequence). V gave up 0 bases and J gave up 4 bases, with 13 bases separating them. As DNA, the CDR3 is TGTGCCAGCAGTTACTCGTTGGAATCCCTTTACGAGCAGTACTTC. Its translation: CASSYSLESLYEQYF.

This clone appeared a few times. The rearrangement links TRBV25-1 to TRBJ1-1; D is undetermined. With 5 bases removed from V and 1 base from J, the gap between germline ends came to 8 bases. CDR3 length equals 13 residues. CDR1 and CDR2 from the germline V gene are MGHDK and SYGVNS. CDR3 in amino acids: CASSFEPNTEAFF. In nucleotides, the CDR3 is TGTGCCAGCAGTTTCGAGCCGAACACTGAAGCTTTCTTT.

This clone came up many times. V and J are TRBV5-1 and TRBJ2-5, with D possibly TRBD2 on 6 matching bases. This CDR3 has 17 amino acids. Germline V CDR1 and CDR2: SGHRS, YFSETQ. V was clipped by 4 bases and J by 1 base, with 20 bases between them. CDR3 sequence reads: CASSPQLLGTSQETQYF. The CDR3 DNA sequence: TGCGCCAGCAGCCCCCAGCTGTTAGGGACTTCCCAAGAGACCCAGTACTTC.